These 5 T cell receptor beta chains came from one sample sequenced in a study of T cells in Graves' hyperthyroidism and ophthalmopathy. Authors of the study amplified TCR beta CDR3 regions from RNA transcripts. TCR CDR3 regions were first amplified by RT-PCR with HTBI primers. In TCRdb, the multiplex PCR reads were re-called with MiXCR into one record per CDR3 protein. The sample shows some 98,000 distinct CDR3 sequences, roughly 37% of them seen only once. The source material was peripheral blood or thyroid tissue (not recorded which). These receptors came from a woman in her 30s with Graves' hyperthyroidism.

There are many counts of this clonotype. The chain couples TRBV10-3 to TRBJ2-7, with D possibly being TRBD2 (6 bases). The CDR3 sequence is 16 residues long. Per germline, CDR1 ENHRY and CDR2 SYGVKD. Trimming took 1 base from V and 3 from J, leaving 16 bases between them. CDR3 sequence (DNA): TGTGCCATCAGTGAGTGGAGGGCAGGTGGGGACTACGAGCAGTACTTC. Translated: CAISEWRAGGDYEQYF.

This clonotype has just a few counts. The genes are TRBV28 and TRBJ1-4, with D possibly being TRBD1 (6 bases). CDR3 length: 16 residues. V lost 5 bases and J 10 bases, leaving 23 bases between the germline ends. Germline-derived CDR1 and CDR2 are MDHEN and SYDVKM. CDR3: CASSPAPQGNSGKLFF. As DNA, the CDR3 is TGTGCCAGCAGTCCTGCTCCACAGGGTAACTCTGGAAAACTGTTTTTT.

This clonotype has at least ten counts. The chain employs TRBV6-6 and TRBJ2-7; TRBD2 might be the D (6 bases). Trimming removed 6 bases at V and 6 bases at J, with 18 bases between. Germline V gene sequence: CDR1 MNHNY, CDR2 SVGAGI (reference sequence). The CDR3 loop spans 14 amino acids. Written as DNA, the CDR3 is TGTGCCAGCAGGCCCCCTGGGGAGGTCGGCGAGCAGTACTTC. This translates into CASRPPGEVGEQYF.

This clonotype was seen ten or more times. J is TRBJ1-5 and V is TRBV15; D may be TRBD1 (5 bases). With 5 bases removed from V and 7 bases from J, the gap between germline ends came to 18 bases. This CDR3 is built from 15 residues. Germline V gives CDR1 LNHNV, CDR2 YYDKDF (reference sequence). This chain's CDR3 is CATSVHLGAGQPQHF. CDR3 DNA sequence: TGTGCCACCAGCGTACATCTCGGGGCCGGACAGCCCCAGCATTTT.

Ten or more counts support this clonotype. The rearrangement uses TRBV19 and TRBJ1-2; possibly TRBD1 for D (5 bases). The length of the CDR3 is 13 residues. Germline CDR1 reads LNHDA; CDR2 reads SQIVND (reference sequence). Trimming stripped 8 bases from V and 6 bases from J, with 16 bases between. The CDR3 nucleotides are TGTGCCAGTTGTAGAGGGGAAGAGGATGGCTACACCTTC. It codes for CASCRGEEDGYTF.